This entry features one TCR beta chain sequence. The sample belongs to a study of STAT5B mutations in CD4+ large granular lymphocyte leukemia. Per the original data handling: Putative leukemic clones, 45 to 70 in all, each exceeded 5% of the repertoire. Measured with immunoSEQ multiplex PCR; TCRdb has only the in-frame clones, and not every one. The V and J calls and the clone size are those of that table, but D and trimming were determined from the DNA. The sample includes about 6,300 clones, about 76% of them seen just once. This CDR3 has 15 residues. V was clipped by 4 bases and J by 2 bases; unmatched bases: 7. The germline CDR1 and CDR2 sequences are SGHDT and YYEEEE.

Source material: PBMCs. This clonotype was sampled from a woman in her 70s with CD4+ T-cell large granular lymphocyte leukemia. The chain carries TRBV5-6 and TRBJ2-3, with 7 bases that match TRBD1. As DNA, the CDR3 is TGTGCCAGCAGCCAAATGGGACAGACCACAGATACGCAGTATTTT. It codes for CASSQMGQTTDTQYF.